Below, one T cell receptor beta chain is given with its context. The data derive from a study of blood T cell repertoires in COVID-19. About the study: Symptom resolution, clearance, or two negative PCRs marked the recovered donors of Cohort 3. The origin of the acute and convalescent COVID-19 samples was the United States, Italy and Spain. From T cells, B-cell-depleted T cells, or PBMCs came the material, which was cDNA or gDNA.

Only in-frame clones appear in the TCRdb table, and some are missing; sequencing was by immunoSEQ multiplex PCR. The profile covers approximately 240,000 clones, with 80% to 90% appearing a single time and about 3.1% taken by the ten largest. The CDR3 has 16 residues. Looked up from germline, CDR1 is LGHDT and CDR2 is YNNKEL (reference sequence). Trimming pared 0 bases from V and 2 bases from J, leaving 13 bases between. Clinical history as reported by participants underpinned cohort assignment. The J gene is TRBJ2-5, the V gene TRBV3-1 (or the pseudogene TRBV3-2), with D possibly being TRBD1 (5 bases). The origin of this receptor is a woman in her forties or fifties in a cohort exposed to, infected with or recovered from COVID-19 (not recorded which). The sequenced sample consisted of PBMCs or T cells enriched from blood (not recorded which). The CDR3 DNA follows: TGTGCCAGCAGCCAAGACGTCGGACAAAATCAAGAGACCCAGTACTTC. This codes for CASSQDVGQNQETQYF.